The source of this T cell receptor beta chain is a study of CD8 T cells in Susac syndrome. Study-level points and caveats: As acknowledged by the study, its TCR sequencing and HLA analysis included a relatively small number of individuals.

With respect to this clonotype: Its specificity is unknown.

The CDR3 contains 14 residues. Germline V gene lookup returns CDR1 KGHSH and CDR2 LQKENI. V shed 2 bases and J shed 4 bases, with 11 bases lying between them. Random hexamers were used to reverse transcribe roughly 0.45 to 1 ug of RNA. It was immunoSEQ multiplex PCR that amplified TCR beta CDR3 across 54 Vbeta and 13 Jbeta. MiXCR was run by TCRdb on the immunoSEQ multiplex PCR reads, yielding one entry per CDR3 protein. Here the sample spans 300,000 to 350,000 distinct CDR3 sequences, about 91% being singletons. Negative isolation yielded the CD8+ and CD4+ T cells, while FACS enriched the TEMRA cells.

The sequenced sample consisted of CD4+ T cells from PBMCs. The sequence was obtained from a human donor with multiple sclerosis. The V gene is TRBV18, the J gene TRBJ1-2, with D hard to call. DNA of the CDR3: TGTGCCAGCTCACCATCCGTAGAGAGCTATGGCTACACCTTC. Translation gives CASSPSVESYGYTF.